This T cell receptor (beta chain) emerged from a study of T cell repertoires and HLA-DP antigens. For pre-culture CD4+ samples, the target was approximately 200,000 T cell genomes. The protocol was immunoSEQ multiplex PCR, while the TCRdb copy is restricted to in-frame clones and leaves out a portion. The data show roughly 73,000 clones, with about 80% seen just once and roughly 1.5% held by the top ten. Note on this clone: Its antigen is unknown.

The CDR3 has 15 residues. The ends lost 5 bases at V and 5 bases at J; junction bases unmatched: 7. CDR1 SGHAT and CDR2 FQNNGV come from the germline V gene. This sequence was found in a man aged 55-75 years in good health and CMV-seronegative. The material sequenced was CD4+ T cells from PBMCs. The chain combines TRBV11-2 with TRBJ1-2; 11 bases line up with TRBD1. The CDR3 loop is CASSRTGQGAYGYTF. DNA of the CDR3: TGTGCCAGCAGCCGGACCGGACAGGGGGCTTATGGCTACACCTTC.